The present T cell receptor beta chain was sequenced within a study of T cell repertoires in cytomegalovirus infection (dated by TCRdb to about 2019). For context, the study as a whole: Peptide stimulations targeted recently identified HLA-C-restricted CMV epitopes, whose presentation resists viral immunomodulation, together with well-studied HLA-B-restricted epitopes. Donor HLA type was relevant to the analysis, as public TCR beta signatures indicated carriage of CMV infection together with the matching HLA type. Summary of the overall study and its limitations: In both this cohort and an independent cohort of some 380 donors, the cumulative frequency of public TCR beta family members distinguished carriers of CMV infection plus the relevant HLA type. The ex vivo response was dominated by HLA-C-restricted CMV-specific TCR beta clonotypes, which also provided the single most frequent clonotype in two of eight donors.

The listed sequencing device is Illumina HiSeq 1500. TCRdb trimmed the raw reads at Q25, called clones with MiXCR and kept productive beta chains. Identical CDR3 proteins give one entry, which carries the most common genes and DNA. This sample is represented by around 900,000 distinct CDR3 sequences; roughly 30% of them were singletons. Under 15% of the sample is in the top ten clones. Details on this clonotype: Its specific antigen is unknown. The sample holds no much larger clone one base away, and base qualities are not on file.

V was cut back by 2 bases and J by 1 base, leaving a gap of 8 bases between them. The CDR3, cysteine through phenylalanine, is 15 amino acids long. The sequence is cut down to CDR3 DNA, 45 bases in frame from base 1. CDR1 SGHVS and CDR2 FNYEAQ are derived from the germline V gene. In light of the paper, this sample's treatment or condition label describes: in vitro stimulation with specific CMV peptide epitopes to enrich CMV-specific T cells. This clonotype originated in a human donor in good health (CMV status not recorded). Some clones in this sample may be carry-over from other donors' samples. The input for sequencing was cultured CD8+ T cells from PBMCs, taken from culture after CMV antigen stimulation. In this chain, TRBV7-6 is recombined with TRBJ2-2; a confident D gene designation cannot be given. The CDR3 protein: CASSLTAENTGELFF. The sequence in DNA is TGTGCCAGCAGCTTAACGGCCGAGAACACCGGGGAGCTGTTTTTT. Reference TRBV7-6 and TRBJ2-2 proteins supply the regions before and after the CDR3; the full variable domain is: GAGVSQSPRYKVTKRGQDVALRCDPISGHVSLYWYRQALGQGPEFLTYFNYEAQQDKSGLPNDRFSAERPEGSISTLTIQRTEQRDSAMYRCASSLTAENTGELFFGEGSRLTVL.